This T cell receptor beta chain was retrieved from a study of Tregs in tolerant kidney transplant recipients. Using immunoSEQ multiplex PCR, the repertoire was profiled, and TCRdb retains in-frame clones only, with some absent. Here the sample spans about 94,000 clones, roughly 93% being singletons. General study points: Tregs expanded with activated donor B cells seemed most donor-specific.

In regard to this clone: Antigen specificity is unknown.

This receptor was obtained from a human donor who received a combined kidney and bone marrow transplant. Sequencing used CD4+ T cells from blood, obtained before the transplant.

The CDR3 protein is CASIETWVTDTQYF. The CDR3 DNA reads as TGTGCCAGCATCGAGACATGGGTCACAGATACGCAGTATTTT. The chain employs TRBV6-1 and TRBJ2-3; D unclear. The CDR3 spans 14 residues. The ends were cut back, 7 bases at V and 2 bases at J, with 13 bases in the middle. The germline V gene has CDR1 MNHNS and CDR2 SASEGT.